This T cell receptor (beta chain) stems from a study of T-cell memory formation after mild COVID-19. TCRdb recomputed calls from the 5' RACE reads with MiXCR, one row per CDR3 protein. The table lists about 150,000 distinct CDR3 sequences, almost 25% of them singletons. Germline V CDR1 and CDR2: MNHEY, SVGAGI. This CDR3 is built from 13 residues. The J segment lost 6 bases and the V segment lost 8 bases, leaving 9 bases of the junction unmatched. The sequencing sample was made of PBMCs or a T cell subset sorted from them (not recorded which). This receptor was obtained from an adult woman who had mild COVID-19 (a few samples of this study predate the infection). Cell type and time point are not known. This rearrangement joins TRBV6-5 to TRBJ2-7; 8 nucleotides match TRBD2. CDR3 nucleotide sequence: TGTGCCAGCGGGACCCGGGAGGGGTTCGAGCAGTACTTC. It is translated as CASGTREGFEQYF.